This TCR beta chain stems from a study of T-cell reconstitution after alpha-beta-depleted transplantation in children. As for this clonotype: As yet, its antigen is unknown.

Molecular barcoding with unique molecular identifiers was used for the TCRbeta library. TCRdb independently ran MiXCR on the PCR reads; one entry per CDR3 protein. The repertoire includes about 500,000 distinct CDR3 sequences, over 10% of them detected once, and 14% sits in the top ten. Study conclusions and caveats: Most T-cell counts and diversity one year after the transplant came from T cells that were newly produced. Several hundred expanded graft clones reportedly were the source of alpha-beta T cells about two months after transplant. For some patients, TCRbeta diversity was high at day 60 because of recipient T cells and thymic progenitors that survived.

Germline V gene sequence: CDR1 MNHNS, CDR2 SASEGT. V was shortened by 0 bases and J by 3 bases, with 15 bases between the two germline ends. This CDR3 contains 16 residues. The clonotype originates from a female patient between 2 and 15 years old who had a stem cell transplant for aplastic anemia, so the T cells may come from the graft donor. V is TRBV6-1 and J is TRBJ2-7; D gene uncertain. The material sequenced was PBMCs, mostly from graft donor cells, taken 180 days after TCRalphabeta/CD19-depleted stem cell transplant. This CDR3 is CASSEAGLGASYEQYF. The CDR3 bases are TGTGCCAGCAGTGAAGCCGGCCTTGGCGCGAGCTACGAGCAGTACTTC.